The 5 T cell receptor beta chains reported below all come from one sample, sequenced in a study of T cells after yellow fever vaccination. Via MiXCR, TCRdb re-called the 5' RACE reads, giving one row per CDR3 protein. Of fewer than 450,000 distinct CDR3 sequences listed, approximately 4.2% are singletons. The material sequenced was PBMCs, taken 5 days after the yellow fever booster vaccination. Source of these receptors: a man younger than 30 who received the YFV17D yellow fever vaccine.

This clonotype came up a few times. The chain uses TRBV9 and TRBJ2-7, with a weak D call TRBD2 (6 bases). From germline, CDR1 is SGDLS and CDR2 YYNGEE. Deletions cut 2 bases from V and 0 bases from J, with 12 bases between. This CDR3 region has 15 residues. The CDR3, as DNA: TGTGCCAGCAGCGTCTCCCGCGGGGACTCCTACGAGCAGTACTTC. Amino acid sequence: CASSVSRGDSYEQYF.

The CDR3 sequence: CASGTAVQETQYF. CDR3 in DNA: TGTGCCAGCGGGACGGCTGTTCAAGAGACCCAGTACTTC. The genes are TRBV5-4 and TRBJ2-5; D possibly matches TRBD1 or TRBD2 (5 bases each). Trimming removed 7 bases at V and 2 bases at J, with 12 bases between. The CDR3 runs 13 residues. CDR1 is SGHNT, CDR2 YYREEE, per germline (reference sequence).

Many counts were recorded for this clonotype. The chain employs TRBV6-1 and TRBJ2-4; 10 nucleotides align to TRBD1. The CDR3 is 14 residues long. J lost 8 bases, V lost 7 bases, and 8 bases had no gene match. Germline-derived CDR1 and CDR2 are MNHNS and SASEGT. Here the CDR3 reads CASNRQGAADIQYF. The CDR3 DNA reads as TGTGCCAGCAACCGACAGGGGGCGGCGGACATTCAGTACTTC.

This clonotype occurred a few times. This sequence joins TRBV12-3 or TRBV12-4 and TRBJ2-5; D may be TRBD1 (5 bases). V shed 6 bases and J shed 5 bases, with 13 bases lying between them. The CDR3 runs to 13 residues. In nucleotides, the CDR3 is TGTGCCAGCAGCCCAGACAGCACGGAGACCCAGTACTTC. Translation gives CASSPDSTETQYF.

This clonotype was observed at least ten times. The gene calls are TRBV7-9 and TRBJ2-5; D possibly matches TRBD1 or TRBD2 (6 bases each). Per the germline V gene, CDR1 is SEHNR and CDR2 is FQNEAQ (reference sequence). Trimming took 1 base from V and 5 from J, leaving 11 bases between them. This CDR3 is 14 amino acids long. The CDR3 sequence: CASSLVGGPETQYF. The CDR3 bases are TGTGCCAGCAGCTTAGTCGGGGGCCCTGAGACCCAGTACTTC. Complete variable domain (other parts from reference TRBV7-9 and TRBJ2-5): DTGVSQNPRHKITKRGQNVTFRCDPISEHNRLYWYRQTLGQGPEFLTYFQNEAQLEKSRLLSDRFSAERPKGSFSTLEIQRTEQGDSAMYLCASSLVGGPETQYFGPGTRLLVL.